This is a list of T cell receptor beta chains from one sample in a study of shared T cell receptors in the human thymus. Only in-frame clones appear in the TCRdb table, and some are missing; sequencing was by immunoSEQ multiplex PCR. In the table there are almost 550,000 clones, about four fifths of which are singletons. This same sample was also taken into another study, of human thymus T cells.

Material: thymocytes. These receptors were obtained from a boy younger than two with a congenital heart defect. Each CDR3 is given with its conserved first and last residue. The order of the fields is D gene, V gene, J gene, clone size, CDR3 DNA, CDR3 protein. D genes are given only for firm matches. The listing skips clone size in some rows; elsewhere it reads once, few, many or a size class.

>-|TRBV30|TRBJ1-5|once
TGTGCCTGGAGTGTACCGCCCGCCGGGGGGGGACAGCCCCAGCATTTT
CAWSVPPAGGGQPQHF
>TRBD2|TRBV27|TRBJ2-3|-
TGTGCCAGCAGTTGCCAGTCGGGACTAGCGGGAGGACCCACAGATACGCAGTATTTT
CASSCQSGLAGGPTDTQYF
>-|TRBV25-1|TRBJ2-3|-
TGTGCCAGCAGGCAGACAGCCACAGATACGCAGTATTTT
CASRQTATDTQYF
>-|TRBV15|TRBJ2-5|-
TGTGCCACCAGCAGAGATCTGGTGGGCACCCAGTACTTC
CATSRDLVGTQYF
>-|TRBV7-9|TRBJ2-7|once
TGTGCCAGCAGCTTAGCACACCCATGGAGCTCCTACGAGCAGTACTTC
CASSLAHPWSSYEQYF
>-|TRBV11-2|TRBJ2-7|-
TGTGCCAGCAGCTTATACTCCTACGAGCAGTACTTC
CASSLYSYEQYF
>TRBD2|TRBV30|TRBJ2-3|-
TGTGCCTGGAGTAAGGCTAGCGGGGGAGATACGCAGTATTTT
CAWSKASGGDTQYF
>TRBD1|TRBV15|TRBJ2-4|-
TGTGCCACCAGCAGAGAAAAGTTAGGGGGCGGCATTCAGTACTTC
CATSREKLGGGIQYF
>TRBD1|TRBV28|TRBJ2-7|-
TGTGCCAGCAGTCCCGGGACAGTTGGCTCCTACGAGCAGTACTTC
CASSPGTVGSYEQYF
>TRBD1|TRBV11-2|TRBJ2-1|-
TGTGCCAGCTTCGGACAGGGAAAGAATGAGCAGTTCTTC
CASFGQGKNEQFF
>TRBD2|TRBV4-3|TRBJ2-3|-
TGCGCCAGCAGCCAAGACAGGACTAGCGGATCTCATGGGGCAGATACGCAGTATTTT
CASSQDRTSGSHGADTQYF
>TRBD1|TRBV6-5|TRBJ2-7|few
TGTGCCAGCAGTTACCGGACAGGATACGAGCAGTACTTC
CASSYRTGYEQYF
>-|TRBV5-6|TRBJ1-1|once
TGTGCCAGCAGCTTGATTGCAGGGAAAAGTACTGAAGCTTTCTTT
CASSLIAGKSTEAFF
>TRBD2|TRBV7-9|TRBJ2-1|-
TGTGCCAGCATGAGGGTAGCGGGAGCCCCCTACAATGAGCAGTTCTTC
CASMRVAGAPYNEQFF
>TRBD1|TRBV2|TRBJ2-1|few
TGTGCCAGCAGTGTACAGGGGACGAATGAGCAGTTCTTC
CASSVQGTNEQFF
>-|TRBV27|TRBJ2-7|-
TGTGCCACCTTATCGGCGTCGGGGGAGCACTACGAGCAGTACTTC
CATLSASGEHYEQYF
>-|TRBV2|TRBJ2-1|-
TGTGCCAGCCCACCGTCGGCGGCCGGCGAACACAATGAGCAGTTCTTC
CASPPSAAGEHNEQFF
>-|TRBV29-1|TRBJ1-3|-
TGCAGCGTTGAACGGACGGAGGCCAAAGGAAACACCATATATTTT
CSVERTEAKGNTIYF
>TRBD1|TRBV5-1|TRBJ1-6|-
TGCGCCAGCAGCTTGGGTTCCCGGACAGGGTCAAATTCACCCCTCCACTTT
CASSLGSRTGSNSPLHF
>TRBD2|TRBV5-1|TRBJ2-5|few
TGCGCCAGCAGCTTGTCTAGCGGCCAAGAGACCCAGTACTTC
CASSLSSGQETQYF
>TRBD1|TRBV25-1|TRBJ1-2|few
TGTGCCAGCAGTGCACGGGAAGGGGGCGCTTATAACTATGGCTACACCTTC
CASSAREGGAYNYGYTF
>-|TRBV30|TRBJ2-3|-
TGTGCCTGGAGTGTAGAGCTAGCACGGGGCACAGATACGCAGTATTTT
CAWSVELARGTDTQYF
>-|TRBV4-3|TRBJ2-7|few
TGCGCCAGCAGCCAAGAGTGGAGGGATGCGGTCGGCTCCTACGAGCAGTACTTC
CASSQEWRDAVGSYEQYF
>-|TRBV15|TRBJ2-1|-
TGTGCCACCCATTCACCCGGGTTCTCCAATTCCAATGAGCAGTTCTTC
CATHSPGFSNSNEQFF
>TRBD1|TRBV27|TRBJ1-2|-
TGTGCCAGCAGTCCGGGACAGGGGCAGGGCTACACCTTC
CASSPGQGQGYTF
>-|TRBV14|TRBJ2-4|-
TGTGCCAGCAGCCAAGATAGTTGGGAGTCCAAAAACATTCAGTACTTC
CASSQDSWESKNIQYF
>-|TRBV28|TRBJ2-1|-
TGTGCCAGCAGTCCAGTGGGTGTGCCGGGGTCTGCCAAGAACAATGAGCAGTTCTTC
CASSPVGVPGSAKNNEQFF
>TRBD2|TRBV5-1|TRBJ2-1|-
TGCGCCAGCAGCCCTGCCCGGACTAGCGGCTACAATGAGCAGTTCTTC
CASSPARTSGYNEQFF
>TRBD2|TRBV7-9|TRBJ2-1|-
TGTGCCAGCAGCTCGCGACTAGCGGGAGGCTACAATGAGCAGTTCTTC
CASSSRLAGGYNEQFF
>TRBD1|TRBV14|TRBJ1-1|-
TGTGCCAGCAGCCACCTCAGGGGGCTGGGCCGGGAAGCTTTCTTT
CASSHLRGLGREAFF
>TRBD1|TRBV9|TRBJ1-4|-
TGTGCCAGCAGTCCTAGGGGGCTAGCTAATGAAAAACTGTTTTTT
CASSPRGLANEKLFF
>-|TRBV18|TRBJ1-5|few
TGTGCCAGCTCACCGGACGGACATAGCAATCAGCCCCAGCATTTT
CASSPDGHSNQPQHF
>TRBD2|TRBV5-1|TRBJ2-1|once
TGCGCCAGCAGACCTTTTAGCGGGAGTTCCTACAATGAGCAGTTCTTC
CASRPFSGSSYNEQFF
>-|TRBV28|TRBJ2-6|-
TGTGCCAGCAGTTCGAGGGGGGGGCTCCGATTTGGGGCCAACGTCCTGACTTTC
CASSSRGGLRFGANVLTF
>-|TRBV5-1|TRBJ2-5|-
TGCGCCAGCAGCCCCCGACCGGCAGCTCTGGAGCAGTACTTC
CASSPRPAALEQYF
>TRBD2|TRBV4-3|TRBJ2-2|-
TGCGCCAGCAGCCATCTAGGGACCGGGACTAGCGTAGGCACCGGGGAGCTGTTTTTT
CASSHLGTGTSVGTGELFF
>TRBD1|TRBV28|TRBJ2-7|-
TGTGCCAGCAGTTTTGACAGGGGTTACGAGCAGTACTTC
CASSFDRGYEQYF
>-|TRBV11-2|TRBJ2-3|-
TGTGCCAGCAGCGCGATCAATCGGGAGCCTCATACGCAGTATTTT
CASSAINREPHTQYF
>TRBD2|TRBV10-2|TRBJ2-7|-
TGCGCCAGCATGGGTCAGCGGGAGGGGGGGGACGAGCAGTACTTC
CASMGQREGGDEQYF
>TRBD2|TRBV27|TRBJ2-1|once
TGTGCCAGCAGGCCCCGAGCGGGACCACACAATGAGCAGTTCTTC
CASRPRAGPHNEQFF
>TRBD1|TRBV7-6|TRBJ2-3|-
TGTGCCAGCAGCTGGTCCAGGGGGCCTGATACGCAGTATTTT
CASSWSRGPDTQYF
>-|TRBV11-2|TRBJ2-1|-
TGTGCCAGCAGCTTAGGGGCCCACAGTGAGCAGTTCTTC
CASSLGAHSEQFF
>-|TRBV20-1|TRBJ2-5|-
TGCAGTGACAGGATCCAAGAGACCCAGTACTTC
CSDRIQETQYF